Listed below are T cell receptor beta chains from one sample, sequenced in a study of beta chain features in type 1 diabetes. TCRdb's copy holds only in-frame clones and misses some; the assay was immunoSEQ multiplex PCR. Of fewer than 250,000 clones listed, around 9.6% were seen once; the top ten hold around 0.037%. Sequencing was done on a sample of naive CD4+ T cells from blood. These receptors all stem from a woman aged 18-29 years in good health. The CDR3 runs from the conserved cysteine through the conserved F or W. A D gene is named only where the DNA matches it firmly. Where a row states a size, it is once, few, many or the class of an expanded clone; other rows omit it.

clone_size: -; j_call: TRBJ2-7; d_call: TRBD2; cdr3_length: 12; v_call: TRBV29-1; cdr3_aa: CSVGRTPGEQYF; cdr3_nt: TGCAGCGTCGGGAGGACTCCGGGGGAGCAGTACTTC
clone_size: few; j_call: TRBJ1-1; d_call: -; cdr3_length: 13; v_call: TRBV18; cdr3_aa: CASSPLSDTEAFF; cdr3_nt: TGTGCCAGCTCACCTTTGTCCGACACTGAAGCTTTCTTT
clone_size: few; j_call: TRBJ2-1; d_call: TRBD2; cdr3_length: 20; v_call: TRBV30; cdr3_aa: CAWSVLGLAGPLSTIYEQFF; cdr3_nt: TGTGCCTGGAGTGTACTCGGACTAGCGGGGCCCCTTTCTACAATCTATGAGCAGTTCTTC
clone_size: -; j_call: TRBJ1-1; d_call: TRBD1; cdr3_length: 13; v_call: TRBV25-1; cdr3_aa: CASGGQGITEAFF; cdr3_nt: TGTGCCAGCGGCGGACAGGGGATCACTGAAGCTTTCTTT
clone_size: few; j_call: TRBJ1-1; d_call: -; cdr3_length: 12; v_call: TRBV30; cdr3_aa: CAWSVQASEAFF; cdr3_nt: TGTGCCTGGAGTGTCCAGGCCAGTGAAGCTTTCTTT
clone_size: few; j_call: TRBJ2-3; d_call: TRBD1; cdr3_length: 13; v_call: TRBV19; cdr3_aa: CATRQGSTDTQYF; cdr3_nt: TGTGCCACCAGACAGGGGAGCACAGATACGCAGTATTTT
clone_size: few; j_call: TRBJ2-7; d_call: TRBD1; cdr3_length: 16; v_call: TRBV9; cdr3_aa: CASSVRPGTGGNEQYF; cdr3_nt: TGTGCCAGCAGCGTACGACCCGGGACAGGGGGCAACGAGCAGTACTTC
clone_size: -; j_call: TRBJ2-3; d_call: TRBD2; cdr3_length: 16; v_call: TRBV6-5; cdr3_aa: CASSYASGSSTDTQYF; cdr3_nt: TGTGCCAGCAGTTACGCTAGCGGGTCTAGCACAGATACGCAGTATTTT
clone_size: -; j_call: TRBJ1-1; d_call: TRBD1; cdr3_length: 14; v_call: TRBV4-1; cdr3_aa: CASRDRGLNTEAFF; cdr3_nt: TGCGCCAGCCGGGACAGGGGACTGAACACTGAAGCTTTCTTT
clone_size: few; j_call: TRBJ1-2; d_call: -; cdr3_length: 14; v_call: TRBV5-5; cdr3_aa: CASSSGGRNYGYTF; cdr3_nt: TGTGCCAGCAGCTCCGGAGGCAGAAACTATGGCTACACCTTC
clone_size: few; j_call: TRBJ1-1; d_call: -; cdr3_length: 14; v_call: TRBV4-1; cdr3_aa: CASSQPLRGTEAFF; cdr3_nt: TGCGCCAGCAGCCAACCACTAAGGGGTACTGAAGCTTTCTTT
clone_size: few; j_call: TRBJ2-5; d_call: TRBD1; cdr3_length: 14; v_call: TRBV5-1; cdr3_aa: CASSPGTGGETQYF; cdr3_nt: TGCGCCAGCAGCCCCGGGACAGGTGGAGAGACCCAGTACTTC
clone_size: few; j_call: TRBJ1-1; d_call: -; cdr3_length: 13; v_call: TRBV5-1; cdr3_aa: CASSSPDPSEAFF; cdr3_nt: TGCGCCAGCAGCTCGCCCGACCCTAGCGAAGCTTTCTTT
clone_size: few; j_call: TRBJ2-2; d_call: TRBD2; cdr3_length: 15; v_call: TRBV5-4; cdr3_aa: CASSLDGLETGELFF; cdr3_nt: TGTGCCAGCAGCTTGGATGGACTAGAGACCGGGGAGCTGTTTTTT